This paragraph reports one TCR beta chain. No antigen is known for it. The sample originates from a study of graft-versus-host responses after intestinal transplantation. V lost 0 bases, J lost 4 bases, and 20 bases lay in between. Looked up from germline, CDR1 is SGDLS and CDR2 is YYNGEE. The CDR3 runs 18 residues. Sequencing used immunoSEQ multiplex PCR; TCRdb keeps in-frame clones, though not all of them. The table shows under 130,000 clones, with 93% occurring only once. General study points: Researchers found GvH clones in recipient marrow, and some showed up first in ileum or blood.

The J gene is TRBJ2-1, the V gene TRBV9; a possible D gene is TRBD2 (7 bases). The starting material was unstimulated CD8+ T cells sorted from spleen or lymph node cells, obtained before intestinal transplant. This receptor was taken from a human donor who received an intestinal transplant. The CDR3 here is CASSVEARGGNLYNEQFF. CDR3 coding DNA: TGTGCCAGCAGCGTAGAAGCTAGGGGGGGCAACCTTTACAATGAGCAGTTCTTC. Together with reference TRBV9 and TRBJ2-1, the CDR3 gives the full variable domain: DSGVTQTPKHLITATGQRVTLRCSPRSGDLSVYWYQQSLDQGLQFLIQYYNGEERAKGNILERFSAQQFPDLHSELNLSSLELGDSALYFCASSVEARGGNLYNEQFFGPGTRLTVL.